These 7 T cell receptor beta chains were sequenced from one sample in a study of T cell repertoires in cytomegalovirus infection. One entry per CDR3 protein, called by TCRdb with MiXCR from the reads. In the table there are roughly 250,000 distinct CDR3 sequences, approximately 24% of which are singletons. The sample was CD8+ T cells from PBMCs. These receptors all stem from a human donor in good health (CMV status not recorded). Some clones in this sample may be carry-over from other donors' samples.

The genes are TRBV24-1 and TRBJ2-2, with D perhaps matching TRBD1 or TRBD2 (5 bases each). V was shortened by 7 bases and J by 4 bases, with 6 bases between the two germline ends. The V gene's germline CDR1 is KGHDR and CDR2 SFDVKD. CDR3 size: 12 residues. CDR3 nucleotide sequence: TGTGCCACCAGCGGGACCACCGGGGAGCTGTTTTTT. It specifies CATSGTTGELFF.

Only a few counts were recorded for this clonotype. V usage is TRBV27 and J usage is TRBJ2-5, with 7 bases matching TRBD1. Per germline, CDR1 MNHEY and CDR2 SMNVEV (reference sequence). Losses at the gene ends were 6 bases for V and 4 bases for J; bases not matched to a gene: 8. The CDR3 is 14 residues long. The CDR3, as DNA: TGTGCCAGCAGCAGTCTGGGACAGCTAGAGACCCAGTACTTC. The encoded protein is CASSSLGQLETQYF.

The CDR3 loop is CASSLRSQLHNEQFF. CDR3 DNA sequence: TGTGCCAGCAGTTTACGTAGTCAGCTCCACAATGAGCAGTTCTTC. The chain links TRBV12-3 or TRBV12-4 to TRBJ2-1, with D hard to call. The ends were cut back, 2 bases at V and 5 bases at J, with 13 bases in the middle. This CDR3 comprises 15 residues.

The chain recombines TRBV7-9 with TRBJ1-5; D is unresolved. Germline CDR1 reads SEHNR; CDR2 reads FQNEAQ (reference sequence). Trimming removed 4 bases from V and 3 bases from J, with 4 bases in between. The CDR3 runs 12 residues. CDR3 sequence reads: CASSSHNQPQHF. In nucleotides, the CDR3 is TGTGCCAGCAGCTCACACAATCAGCCCCAGCATTTT.

The table lists this clonotype with many counts. The chain is built from TRBV7-6 and TRBJ1-1; D not resolved. CDR1 SGHVS and CDR2 FNYEAQ come from the germline V gene. This CDR3 comprises 14 residues. V shed 1 base and J shed 4 bases, with 10 bases lying between them. The CDR3 nucleotides read TGTGCCAGCAGCTTAGAACGGACCCCCACTGAAGCTTTCTTT. Translated, it gives CASSLERTPTEAFF.

There are a few counts of this clonotype. The chain carries TRBV2 and TRBJ2-7, with 8 nucleotides matching TRBD1. The germline V gene encodes CDR1 SNHLY and CDR2 FYNNEI. The trim removed 10 bases at V and 3 bases at J, leaving 8 bases unmatched. The CDR3 has 13 amino acids. The CDR3 nucleotides read TGTGCCATACCAGGACAGGGTAGCTACGAGCAGTACTTC. It specifies CAIPGQGSYEQYF.

The rearrangement links TRBV24-1 to TRBJ2-2, with unresolved D. The CDR3 covers 13 residues. Trimming took 7 bases from V and 6 from J, leaving 11 bases between them. Germline values: CDR1 KGHDR, CDR2 SFDVKD. CDR3 bases: TGTGCCACCAGAACCTCCGATGCCGGGGAGCTGTTTTTT. Translation gives CATRTSDAGELFF.